These 5 T cell receptor beta chains share one sample of origin, sequenced in a study of regulatory T cells in long-lasting Graves disease. With iRepertoire HTBI primers and Arm-PCR of CDR3 regions, TCR beta libraries were built. TCRdb fed the multiplex PCR reads into MiXCR, producing one record per CDR3 protein. The data show around 240,000 distinct CDR3 sequences, about 17% seen once. Time point noted: newly diagnosed GD, antithyroid drugs for less than 3 months. Researchers made the TCR library from RNA that was extracted from PBMCs. The sample also formed part of further work on T cells in Graves' hyperthyroidism and ophthalmopathy.

The material was peripheral blood mononuclear cells (PBMCs), obtained at new diagnosis, from a patient treated with antithyroid drugs. The receptor source for this set is a woman aged 25 to 45 with Graves disease.

The sample holds many counts of this clonotype. The gene calls are TRBV6-5 and TRBJ1-2, with 7 bases fitting TRBD1. Trimming took 2 bases from V and 8 from J; bases not matched to a gene: 14. CDR1 and CDR2 from the germline V gene are MNHEY and SVGAGI. The CDR3 spans 16 residues. CDR3 protein: CASSYEGDRLGRGYTF. DNA for the CDR3: TGTGCCAGCAGTTACGAGGGGGACAGACTGGGTAGGGGCTACACCTTC.

This clonotype was counted at least ten times. This rearrangement joins TRBV4-1 to TRBJ2-3, with 8 bases matching TRBD2. After removal of 1 base from V and 4 bases from J, the junction contained 4 bases not matched to a gene. The CDR3 consists of 15 residues. The germline CDR1 and CDR2 sequences are MGHRA and YSYEKL. The CDR3 protein is CASSQVDGGADTQYF. Here the CDR3 DNA reads TGCGCCAGCAGCCAAGTCGACGGGGGGGCAGATACGCAGTATTTT.

The chain links TRBV28 to TRBJ2-7, with no clear D. V lost 2 bases, J lost 3 bases, and 8 bases lay in between. This CDR3 has 13 amino acids. Germline lookup yields CDR1 MDHEN and CDR2 SYDVKM. CDR3 DNA: TGTGCCAGCAGTTTAGCTCTGTACTACGAGCAGTACTTC. Encoded protein: CASSLALYYEQYF.

The chain's CDR3 is CASSLLTGSNEQFF. The CDR3 DNA reads as TGTGCCAGCAGCTTATTGACAGGGTCCAATGAGCAGTTCTTC. The genes are TRBV7-9 and TRBJ2-1, with 7 bases aligning to TRBD1. The V segment lost 2 bases and the J segment 6 bases; nucleotides outside the gene matches: 4. The length of the CDR3 is 14 residues. Per germline, CDR1 SEHNR and CDR2 FQNEAQ (reference sequence).

This clonotype was counted at least ten times. The V and J genes are TRBV20-1 and TRBJ1-2; D possibly corresponds to TRBD1 (5 bases). Germline assignment: CDR1 DFQATT and CDR2 SNEGSKA (reference sequence). Trimming pared 5 bases from V and 0 bases from J, leaving 10 bases between. The length of the CDR3 is 13 residues. Here the CDR3 reads CSAPTDTNYGYTF. The DNA of the CDR3 is TGCAGTGCTCCGACAGATACTAACTATGGCTACACCTTC.